This T cell receptor beta chain was documented in a study of T cell repertoires in cytomegalovirus infection. Whole-study context: Use of recently identified HLA-C-restricted and well-studied HLA-B-restricted CMV epitopes was part of the study. Signatures in public TCR beta sequences pointed to both CMV infection and matching HLA type. Study-wide results and caveats: Frequencies of public TCR beta families were cumulated, and this identified carriers of CMV plus the relevant HLA.

TCRdb recomputed calls from the reads with MiXCR, one row per CDR3 protein. The sample consists of approximately 110,000 distinct CDR3 sequences, about 28% of them appearing once. A remark on this clonotype: Its antigen is as yet unknown.

The sample here was CD8+ T cells from cultured PBMCs, taken from culture after CMV antigen stimulation. The source of this sequence is a human donor in good health (CMV status not recorded). Some clones in this sample may be carry-over from other donors' samples.

CDR3 DNA: TGCGCCAGCAGCTTGGCTAGCGGGGTCCCCTACAATGAGCAGTTCTTC. Translated: CASSLASGVPYNEQFF. The V and J genes are TRBV5-1 and TRBJ2-1; 9 nucleotides align to TRBD2. The germline CDR1 and CDR2 sequences are SGHRS and YFSETQ. J lost 2 bases, V lost 0 bases, and 3 bases had no gene match. This CDR3 has 16 residues.